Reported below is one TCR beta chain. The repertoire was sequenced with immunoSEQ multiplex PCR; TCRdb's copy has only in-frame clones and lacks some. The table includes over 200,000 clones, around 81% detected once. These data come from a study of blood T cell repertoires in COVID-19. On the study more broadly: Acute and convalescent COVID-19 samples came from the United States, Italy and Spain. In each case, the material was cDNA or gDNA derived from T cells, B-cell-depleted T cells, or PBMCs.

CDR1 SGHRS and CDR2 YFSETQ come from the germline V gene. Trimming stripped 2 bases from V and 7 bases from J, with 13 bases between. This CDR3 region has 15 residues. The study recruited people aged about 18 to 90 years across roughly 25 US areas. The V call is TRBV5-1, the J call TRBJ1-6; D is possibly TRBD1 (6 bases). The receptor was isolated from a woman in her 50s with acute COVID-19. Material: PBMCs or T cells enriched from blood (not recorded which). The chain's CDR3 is CASSFSRTENSPLHF. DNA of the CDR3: TGCGCCAGCAGCTTTTCTAGGACAGAGAATTCACCCCTCCACTTT.